These 19 T cell receptor beta chains share one sample of origin, sequenced in a study of T cell clonotyping in hematopoietic cell transplantation. The repertoire was sequenced with immunoSEQ multiplex PCR; TCRdb's copy has only in-frame clones and lacks some. The data show several thousand clones, around 94% seen once. The sequencing used PBMCs, collected 180 days after allogeneic stem cell transplant. The receptors here all came from a female patient in her fifties or sixties who had an allogeneic stem cell transplant from an unrelated donor, so the T cells may come from the graft donor. Some clones in this sample may be carry-over from other donors' samples.

In DNA, the CDR3 is TGTGCCAGCAGTTCCTATGACAGGGGCCACGAGCAGTACTTC. Translating it yields CASSSYDRGHEQYF. The chain uses TRBV27 and TRBJ2-7; 8 nucleotides agree with TRBD1. The germline gives CDR1 MNHEY, CDR2 SMNVEV (reference sequence). The CDR3 is made up of 14 amino acids. V dropped 4 bases and J dropped 5; count of bases not matched to a gene: 7.

V usage is TRBV2 and J usage is TRBJ2-2; D may be TRBD1 or TRBD2 (5 bases each). The CDR3 consists of 14 residues. The germline V and J ends were trimmed by 7 bases and 7 bases, with 16 bases remaining between them. From germline, CDR1 is SNHLY and CDR2 FYNNEI. The CDR3 sequence is CASTLGTGIGELFF. The CDR3 DNA reads TGTGCCAGCACCCTAGGGACGGGTATCGGGGAGCTGTTTTTT.

This clone was observed a few times. This chain joins TRBV29-1 and TRBJ1-1, with D unclear. Trimming cost V 4 bases and J 0 bases, with 9 bases left between them. The CDR3 sequence is 13 residues long. Germline V gene sequence: CDR1 SQVTM, CDR2 ANQGSEA. Written as DNA, the CDR3 is TGCAGCGTTGGGCGGACGGTGAACACTGAAGCTTTCTTT. Translating it yields CSVGRTVNTEAFF.

The V gene is TRBV5-1, the J gene TRBJ1-6, with 7 bases identical to TRBD1. CDR3 size: 14 residues. The V gene end was trimmed by 3 bases and the J gene end by 6 bases; junction bases not matched to a gene: 3. Per the germline V gene, CDR1 is SGHRS and CDR2 is YFSETQ. The CDR3 DNA is TGCGCCAGCAGCTGGGACAGCTCTAATTCACCCCTCCACTTT. Encoded protein: CASSWDSSNSPLHF.

The chain employs TRBV29-1 and TRBJ2-1; D tentatively reads TRBD1 or TRBD2 (5 bases each). The CDR3 covers 12 residues. Trimming stripped 7 bases from V and 4 bases from J, with 11 bases between. Germline CDR1 is SQVTM and CDR2 is ANQGSEA. CDR3 in DNA: TGCAGCGGCCAGTGGGGGTACAATGAGCAGTTCTTC. Amino acids: CSGQWGYNEQFF.

The chain links TRBV2 to TRBJ1-1, with D tentatively TRBD1 (6 bases). Looked up from germline, CDR1 is SNHLY and CDR2 is FYNNEI. V was trimmed by 6 bases and J by 1 base, leaving 9 bases between them. The CDR3 contains 13 residues. In nucleotides, the CDR3 is TGTGCCAGCAGCGTACAGGGGAACACTGAAGCTTTCTTT. It translates to CASSVQGNTEAFF.

This sequence joins TRBV20-1 and TRBJ1-1; D uncertain. Germline loops: CDR1 DFQATT, CDR2 SNEGSKA (reference sequence). CDR3 length: 10 amino acids. V lost 7 bases to trimming and J lost 4 bases, with 7 bases between them. CDR3 bases: TGCAGTGGGGTGGGCACTGAAGCTTTCTTT. Residues: CSGVGTEAFF.

The chain employs TRBV27 and TRBJ1-2; the D gene is possibly TRBD1 (6 bases). V lost 8 bases and J 2 bases, leaving 12 bases between the germline ends. CDR3 size: 13 residues. The germline gives CDR1 MNHEY, CDR2 SMNVEV (reference sequence). The CDR3 sequence: CASLRQANYGYTF. CDR3 sequence (DNA): TGTGCCAGCTTAAGACAGGCGAACTATGGCTACACCTTC.

This clone was detected once. The genes are TRBV10-3 and TRBJ2-1, with D possibly TRBD1 on 6 matching bases. Per the germline V gene, CDR1 is ENHRY and CDR2 is SYGVKD. V shed 10 bases and J shed 2 bases, with 12 bases lying between them. The CDR3 length is 13 residues. CDR3 loop: CATRTVAYNEQFF. The CDR3 nucleotides are TGTGCCACCCGGACAGTCGCCTACAATGAGCAGTTCTTC.

The chain joins TRBV28 to TRBJ1-1, with a tentative D call TRBD1 (5 bases). Germline loops: CDR1 MDHEN, CDR2 SYDVKM. The CDR3 runs 15 residues. Trimming removed 4 bases from V and 7 bases from J, with 19 bases in between. The DNA of the CDR3 is TGTGCCAGCAGTTCAGGGTCTGGGAGCATGGATGAAGCTTTCTTT. Its translation is CASSSGSGSMDEAFF.

J is TRBJ1-4 and V is TRBV15; 7 positions match TRBD1. The CDR3 runs to 15 residues. The V segment lost 1 base and the J segment 2 bases; nucleotides outside the gene matches: 1. Looked up from germline, CDR1 is LNHNV and CDR2 is YYDKDF (reference sequence). The CDR3 sequence: CATSRGDSTNEKLFF. The CDR3 DNA is TGTGCCACCAGCAGAGGGGACAGCACTAATGAAAAACTGTTTTTT.

V and J are TRBV6-4 and TRBJ2-2; possible D gene TRBD2, 5 bases. The V and J ends lost 4 bases and 7 bases respectively, with 10 bases between them. Germline CDR1 is MRHNA and CDR2 is SNTAGT. CDR3 length: 13 residues. CDR3 in DNA: TGTGCCAGCAGTGCCGAGGGAGTCGGGGAGCTGTTTTTT. This sequence encodes CASSAEGVGELFF.

The chain employs TRBV5-8 and TRBJ2-4; possible D gene TRBD1, 6 bases. CDR3 size: 19 residues. CDR1 and CDR2 from the germline V gene are SGHTS and YDEGEE. V was cut by 2 bases and J by 0 bases, with 21 bases left in between. The CDR3, as DNA: TGTGCCAGCAGCTTACTAGGGGGAAGAGTTTGGGAAGCCAAAAACATTCAGTACTTC. It encodes CASSLLGGRVWEAKNIQYF.

The chain joins TRBV7-2 to TRBJ2-2, with TRBD1 identical over 9 bases. V shed 5 bases, J shed 6 bases, and the junction held 13 bases outside the gene matches. Germline CDR1 and CDR2: SGHTA and FQGNSA. The CDR3 is made up of 17 amino acids. As DNA, the CDR3 is TGTGCCAGCAGCCCTAGGCCGGGACAGGGCAATGCCGGGGAGCTGTTTTTT. This encodes CASSPRPGQGNAGELFF. Supplemented by reference TRBV7-2 and TRBJ2-2, the full variable domain reads GAGVSQSPSNKVTEKGKDVELRCDPISGHTALYWYRQSLGQGLEFLIYFQGNSAPDKSGLPSDRFSAERTGGSVSTLTIQRTQQEDSAVYLCASSPRPGQGNAGELFFGEGSRLTVL.

The chain links TRBV5-1 to TRBJ2-7, with a weak D call TRBD2 (6 bases). The CDR3 has 14 amino acids. Germline V gives CDR1 SGHRS, CDR2 YFSETQ. V was trimmed by 0 bases and J by 2 bases, leaving 9 bases between them. CDR3 in amino acids: CASSLAGDPYEQYF. CDR3 coding DNA: TGCGCCAGCAGCTTGGCGGGAGACCCCTACGAGCAGTACTTC. The full variable domain, in which reference TRBV5-1 and TRBJ2-7 provide the parts outside the CDR3, is KAGVTQTPRYLIKTRGQQVTLSCSPISGHRSVSWYQQTPGQGLQFLFEYFSETQRNKGNFPGRFSGRQFSNSRSEMNVSTLELGDSALYLCASSLAGDPYEQYFGPGTRLTVT.

The chain has TRBV18 and TRBJ1-2, with no clear D. The CDR3 covers 13 residues. From germline, CDR1 is KGHSH and CDR2 LQKENI. V was cut by 2 bases and J by 12 bases, with 16 bases left in between. The CDR3 loop is CASSPTSNSDHTF. Here the CDR3 DNA reads TGTGCCAGCTCACCAACATCTAACAGTGACCACACCTTC.

V usage is TRBV6-1 and J usage is TRBJ1-2; D gene ambiguous. This CDR3 comprises 14 residues. CDR1 MNHNS and CDR2 SASEGT come from the germline V gene. Trimming took 1 base from V and 0 from J, leaving 6 bases between them. In DNA, the CDR3 is TGTGCCAGCAGTGAAGTTGGGTCTAACTATGGCTACACCTTC. Amino acids: CASSEVGSNYGYTF.

This chain connects TRBV14 to TRBJ1-2; perhaps TRBD1 as D (5 bases). CDR1 and CDR2 (germline): SGHDN, FVKESK. The CDR3 extends over 19 amino acids. Trimming shortened V by 1 base and J by 0 bases, and 21 bases separated the two germline ends. The CDR3 DNA sequence: TGTGCCAGCAGCCAAGGTATCGGCAGGGCTACCCCAGCTAACTATGGCTACACCTTC. It yields the protein CASSQGIGRATPANYGYTF.

This clone was seen once. The chain employs TRBV5-6 and TRBJ1-3, with D possibly matching TRBD1 (5 bases). This CDR3 has 17 amino acids. With 1 base removed from V and 4 bases from J, the gap between germline ends came to 18 bases. Germline assignment: CDR1 SGHDT and CDR2 YYEEEE. The CDR3 spells CASSLLGLLVAGNTIYF. CDR3 coding DNA: TGTGCCAGCAGCTTGTTGGGGCTCTTGGTGGCCGGAAACACCATATATTTT.